This entry features one TCR beta chain sequence. Only one count was recorded for this clonotype. Its specific antigen is unknown. No per-base quality is available; no much larger clone lies one base away. One read provides weak support. Library construction relied on 5' RACE. TCRdb records Illumina HiSeq 2500 as the sequencer. A second PCR of about 6 to 11 cycles was performed with a sample-barcoded 5' primer and a J-beta primer mix. Each TCR beta cDNA molecule received a unique molecular identifier from a template-switch 5' adaptor carrying 12 random nucleotides. Each sample yielded at least 3 million CDR3-containing paired-end reads. The Mint cDNA synthesis kit, primed by a TRBC-specific oligonucleotide, was used to synthesize first-strand cDNA from all RNA. After uracil-DNA glycosylase treatment, a first 18-cycle PCR used universal primers M1SS and BC2_uni_R on all cDNA. The authors' pipeline ran thus. For normalization, 1 million high-quality reads, each with a distinct molecular identifier, were randomly selected from each sample. Reads with shared molecular identifiers were discarded instead of being binned into consensus sequences. MiTCR, set to a Q25 quality threshold and the strictest error-elimination algorithm, was used for CDR3 identification, clonotype clustering and error correction. A nonparametric unseen species model with Euler transformation was used to estimate lower-bound total TCR beta diversity. Using fastp at Q25 and MiXCR, TCRdb reprocessed the public reads and kept productive beta chains. Entries are consolidated by CDR3 protein sequence, retaining the most common genes and DNA. TCRdb's processing, not the authors' own work, is the source of the V and J calls. A total of about 1.6 million distinct CDR3 sequences appear in this sample, roughly 30% of them only once. The ten largest account for approximately 10% of the sample.

These data originate in a study of blood T cells in healthy people across ages (dated by TCRdb to the mid-2010s). Background on the whole study: In model experiments, roughly one uniquely barcoded TCR beta cDNA molecule per two T cells was captured by template switching. The study measured age-related changes in TCR beta repertoire diversity using deep sequencing normalized with unique cDNA molecular identifiers. Donors were grouped into four age groups: young (average about 15 years), middle-aged (less than 40), aged (approximately 67) and long-lived (approximately 78). Donors of different ages were randomly distributed across sequencing lanes to avoid experimental bias. For two donors (one aged 18 to 29 and one aged 80 or older), the study analyzed two additional independent replicas of 1 million unique cDNA reads from the same blood draw.

The paper as a whole reports these results and caveats: Estimates of total diversity from one million sequenced T cells were regarded as lower bounds and underestimates. Because the CMV infection status of the donors was unknown, age-related changes in expanded clonotypes may potentially have been confounded. Conclusive comparison of naive and antigen-experienced compartments was prevented by the profiling of bulk unsorted PBMCs. Compared with the aged group, the long-lived group had more naive CD4+ T cells, fewer expanded clones and increased TCR diversity, a pattern suggesting age selection. Observed TCR beta diversity per million T cells fell roughly linearly with age, and a significant reduction was already apparent by age around 44. There was a strong correlation between observed TCR beta diversity and the percentage of naive T cells measured by flow cytometry.

The donors were roughly 40 Caucasian individuals from Russia, aged roughly 6 to 100 years, who were systemically healthy. Each donor gave about 9.7 milliliters of peripheral blood, drawn into EDTA-treated Vacutainer tubes. Ficoll-Paque density-gradient centrifugation was used to isolate PBMCs, with at least 6 million obtained per sample. Trizol reagent was used to extract total RNA from the PBMCs, yielding at least 6 micrograms per sample. For every donor, flow cytometry on a PBMC aliquot measured the percentage of naive CD45RAhigh/CD27high T cells. The TCR was taken from a woman under 40 in good health. The sequencing sample was made of blood.

The sequenced DNA: TGCGCCAGCAGCACCCAGACAGGACCGAACACCGGGGAGCTGTTTTTT. It translates as CASSTQTGPNTGELFF. The chain couples TRBV5-1 to TRBJ2-2; the D segment could be TRBD1, given 6 matching bases. The CDR3 covers 16 residues, taking in both the cysteine and the phenylalanine. CDR3 DNA only is kept here, 48 bases in frame from base 1. V sheds 4 bases and J sheds 0 bases, leaving 13 bases between their ends. CDR1 SGHRS and CDR2 YFSETQ are derived from the germline V gene.